One sample yielded the 19 T cell receptor beta chains listed below, sequenced in a study of human T cells and chemical hapten exposure. TCRdb fed the RACE reads into MiXCR, producing one record per CDR3 protein. The sample carries about 350,000 distinct CDR3 sequences, 5.5% recorded once. The time point here: pre-sensitization, week 0. Treatment meaning: therapeutic diphenylcyclopropenone sensitization with weekly scalp DPC. This specimen consisted of whole blood, obtained in connection with sensitization to the hapten diphenylcyclopropenone (DPC). The receptors stem from a young woman with alopecia areata. Some clones in this sample may be carry-over from other donors' samples.

In its sample, this clonotype was seen many times. The rearrangement joins TRBV12-3 or TRBV12-4 to TRBJ1-2; no definite D call. The V end lost 6 bases, the J end lost 3 bases, and 11 bases lay between the germline ends. The CDR3 sequence is 13 residues long. This CDR3 is CASRLSQDYGYTF. For the CDR3, the DNA is TGTGCCAGCAGACTGAGCCAGGACTATGGCTACACCTTC.

This clonotype was observed many times. V and J are TRBV24-1 and TRBJ2-3; D remains unclear. V shed 2 bases and J shed 0 bases, with 2 bases lying between them. Germline V gene lookup returns CDR1 KGHDR and CDR2 SFDVKD. The CDR3 consists of 13 residues. CDR3 in DNA: TGTGCCACCAGTGATTCAAGCACAGATACGCAGTATTTT. Translating gives CATSDSSTDTQYF.

This clonotype was observed many times. V usage is TRBV2 and J usage is TRBJ2-3, with D possibly TRBD2 on 5 matching bases. The CDR3 runs to 15 residues. The V and J ends lost 3 bases and 0 bases respectively, with 10 bases between them. The germline V gene encodes CDR1 SNHLY and CDR2 FYNNEI. As DNA, the CDR3 is TGTGCCAGCAGTGATCGAGCGGCTAGCACAGATACGCAGTATTTT. Its protein is CASSDRAASTDTQYF.

In its sample, this clonotype was seen a few times. The gene calls are TRBV7-2 and TRBJ2-6; no definite D call. Trimming left V 1 base short and J 0 bases short, with 10 bases between. Germline CDR1 is SGHTA and CDR2 is FQGNSA. There are 17 residues in the CDR3. The CDR3 DNA follows: TGTGCCAGCAGCTTAGAGGCCAGGCTCTCTGGGGCCAACGTCCTGACTTTC. Its translation is CASSLEARLSGANVLTF.

There are many counts of this clonotype. The chain combines TRBV10-2 with TRBJ1-2; the D is unclear. Trimming stripped 6 bases from V and 4 bases from J, with 9 bases between. The CDR3 is made up of 12 amino acids. Germline assignment: CDR1 WSHSY and CDR2 SAAADI. The CDR3 DNA reads TGCGCCAGCAGACAGCCGGTCTATGGCTACACCTTC. Encoded protein: CASRQPVYGYTF.

A few counts support this clonotype. The rearrangement joins TRBV28 to TRBJ1-3, with a possible D match to TRBD1 (5 bases). The CDR3 contains 16 residues. CDR1 and CDR2 from the germline V gene are MDHEN and SYDVKM. Deletions cut 2 bases from V and 0 bases from J, with 11 bases between. The CDR3 DNA reads as TGTGCCAGCAGTTTAGACAGTATAAACTCTGGAAACACCATATATTTT. Residues: CASSLDSINSGNTIYF.

This clonotype has ten or more counts. This chain links TRBV6-5 with TRBJ2-7, with D possibly matching TRBD2 (5 bases). Per the germline V gene, CDR1 is MNHEY and CDR2 is SVGAGI. The V and J ends lost 3 bases and 3 bases respectively, with 9 bases between them. The CDR3 loop spans 13 amino acids. This CDR3 is CASSYDGNYEQYF. For the CDR3, the DNA is TGTGCCAGCAGTTATGACGGGAACTACGAGCAGTACTTC.

The chain joins TRBV28 to TRBJ1-1, with 10 bases lining up with TRBD1. The CDR3 totals 14 residues. Germline V lookup: CDR1 MDHEN, CDR2 SYDVKM. V shed 8 bases, J shed 7 bases, and the junction held 10 bases outside the gene matches. The CDR3 region has the DNA TGTGCCAGCGGACCTCGACAGGGGGCAAGTGAAGCTTTCTTT. Its protein is CASGPRQGASEAFF. The whole variable domain, remainder taken from reference TRBV28 and TRBJ1-1, is DVKVTQSSRYLVKRTGEKVFLECVQDMDHENMFWYRQDPGLGLRLIYFSYDVKMKEKGDIPEGYSVSREKKERFSLILESASTNQTSMYLCASGPRQGASEAFFGQGTRLTVV.

This clonotype was counted many times. V usage is TRBV3-1 and J usage is TRBJ2-7; D is undetermined. The CDR3 has 11 residues. Trimming stripped 1 base from V and 7 bases from J, with 5 bases between. Germline V gives CDR1 LGHDT, CDR2 YNNKEL (reference sequence). The CDR3 is CASSQVGEQYF. The DNA for the CDR3 is TGTGCCAGCAGCCAAGTGGGGGAGCAGTACTTC.

This clonotype has just a few counts. The chain combines TRBV20-1 with TRBJ1-1, with D uncertain. The germline V gene has CDR1 DFQATT and CDR2 SNEGSKA (reference sequence). V lost 1 base to trimming and J lost 4 bases, with 4 bases between them. CDR3 length: 11 amino acids. CDR3: CSARGGTEAFF. Here the CDR3 DNA reads TGCAGTGCTAGAGGGGGCACTGAAGCTTTCTTT.

This clonotype appeared a few times. This rearrangement joins TRBV5-1 to TRBJ2-5; possibly TRBD1 for D (6 bases). Germline V gene data show CDR1 as SGHRS and CDR2 as YFSETQ. V lost 4 bases and J 2 bases, leaving 12 bases between the germline ends. The CDR3 is 14 residues long. CDR3 sequence: CASSVDRNQETQYF. The CDR3 nucleotides read TGCGCCAGCAGCGTGGACAGAAATCAAGAGACCCAGTACTTC.

This clonotype has at least ten counts. V and J are TRBV12-3 or TRBV12-4 and TRBJ2-3; TRBD2 might be the D (6 bases). The CDR3 has 14 amino acids. V was clipped by 6 bases and J by 3 bases, with 13 bases between them. The CDR3 region has the DNA TGTGCCAGCAGACGGCAGGGAGGTACAGATACGCAGTATTTT. Its protein is CASRRQGGTDTQYF.

This rearrangement joins TRBV27 to TRBJ2-7; D possibly corresponds to TRBD2 (5 bases). V dropped 2 bases and J dropped 3 bases, with 8 bases sitting between them. The germline gives CDR1 MNHEY, CDR2 SMNVEV (reference sequence). CDR3 length equals 13 residues. The chain's CDR3 is CASSLRGNYEQYF. CDR3 sequence (DNA): TGTGCCAGCAGTTTACGGGGAAACTACGAGCAGTACTTC.

CDR3 sequence reads: CASSFRRPRGRQGYYGYTF. Written as DNA, the CDR3 is TGTGCCAGCAGTTTTCGACGCCCCCGAGGCCGACAGGGTTACTATGGCTACACCTTC. V and J are TRBV28 and TRBJ1-2, with 7 bases identical to TRBD1. CDR3 size: 19 residues. CDR1 is MDHEN and CDR2 is SYDVKM in the germline V gene. The J segment lost 3 bases and the V segment lost 3 bases, leaving 19 bases of the junction unmatched.

This clonotype occurred many times. The chain employs TRBV7-9 and TRBJ2-6, with 9 bases aligning to TRBD1. The ends lost 3 bases at V and 1 base at J; junction bases unmatched: 16. Germline-derived CDR1 and CDR2 are SEHNR and FQNEAQ (reference sequence). The CDR3 spans 21 residues. CDR3 nucleotides: TGTGCCAGCAGCTTTCTGCGGATTAGGGACAGGGCCTTATCTGGGGCCAACGTCCTGACTTTC. Amino acids: CASSFLRIRDRALSGANVLTF.

This clonotype has a count of ten or more. The chain couples TRBV28 to TRBJ1-2; D is uncertain. Germline V lookup: CDR1 MDHEN, CDR2 SYDVKM. The CDR3 covers 15 residues. Deletions cut 7 bases from V and 4 bases from J, with 19 bases between. CDR3 bases: TGTGCCAGCAATTTTCTTTTGACCGGAAGCTATGGCTACACCTTC. This encodes CASNFLLTGSYGYTF.

The V gene is TRBV4-1, the J gene TRBJ2-4; D might be TRBD2 (5 bases). CDR3 length equals 16 residues. The V end was cut by 2 bases, the J end by 5 bases, with 16 bases between. Germline CDR1 reads MGHRA; CDR2 reads YSYEKL. The CDR3: CASSQQGLKKENIQYF. The CDR3 region has the DNA TGCGCCAGCAGCCAACAAGGACTCAAAAAGGAAAACATTCAGTACTTC.

The chain links TRBV27 to TRBJ1-1, with a possible D match to TRBD1 (5 bases). The germline V gene encodes CDR1 MNHEY and CDR2 SMNVEV (reference sequence). The CDR3 covers 15 residues. V gave up 5 bases and J gave up 1 base, with 14 bases separating them. The CDR3 spells CASSKQGGANTEAFF. As DNA, the CDR3 is TGTGCCAGCAGTAAGCAGGGTGGGGCGAACACTGAAGCTTTCTTT.

The chain uses TRBV20-1 and TRBJ1-6, with D unclear. Per the germline V gene, CDR1 is DFQATT and CDR2 is SNEGSKA (reference sequence). Deletions cut 0 bases from V and 8 bases from J, with 26 bases between. There are 19 residues in the CDR3. The CDR3 DNA is TGCAGTGCTAGAGATAAGAGGAACGCCTGGGAAAGCGGTCATTCACCCCTCCACTTT. Encoded protein: CSARDKRNAWESGHSPLHF.